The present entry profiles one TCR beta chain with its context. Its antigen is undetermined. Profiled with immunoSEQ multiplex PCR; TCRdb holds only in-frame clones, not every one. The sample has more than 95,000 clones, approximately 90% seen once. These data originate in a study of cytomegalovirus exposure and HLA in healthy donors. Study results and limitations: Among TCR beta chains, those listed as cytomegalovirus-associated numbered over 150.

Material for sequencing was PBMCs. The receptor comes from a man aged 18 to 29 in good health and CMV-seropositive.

The DNA for the CDR3 is TGTGCCAGCAGCAAAGAGGATGGGACAGGGGGAGGGGATGGCTACACCTTC. As protein: CASSKEDGTGGGDGYTF. This chain links TRBV21-1 with TRBJ1-2; the D call TRBD1 from the table was never checked on the DNA. TRBV21-1 is assigned pseudogene status. This CDR3 has 17 amino acids.